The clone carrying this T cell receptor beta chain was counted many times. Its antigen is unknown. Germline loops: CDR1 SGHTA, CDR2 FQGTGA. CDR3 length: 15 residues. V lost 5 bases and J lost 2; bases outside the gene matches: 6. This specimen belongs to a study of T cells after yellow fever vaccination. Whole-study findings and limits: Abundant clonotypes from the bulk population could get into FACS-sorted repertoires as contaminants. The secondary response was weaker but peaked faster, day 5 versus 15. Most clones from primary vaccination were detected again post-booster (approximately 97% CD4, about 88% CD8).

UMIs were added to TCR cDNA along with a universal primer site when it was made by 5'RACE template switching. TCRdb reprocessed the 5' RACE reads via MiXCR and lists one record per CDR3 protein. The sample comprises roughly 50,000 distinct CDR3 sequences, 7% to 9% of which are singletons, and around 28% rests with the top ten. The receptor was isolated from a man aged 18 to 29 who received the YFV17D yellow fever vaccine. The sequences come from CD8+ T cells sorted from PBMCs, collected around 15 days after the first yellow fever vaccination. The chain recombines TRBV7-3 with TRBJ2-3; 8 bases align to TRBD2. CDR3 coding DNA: TGTGCCAGCAGCCTAGTAGCGGGGATCACAGATACGCAGTATTTT. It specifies CASSLVAGITDTQYF.